This T cell receptor (beta chain) derives from a study of shared clonotypes between healthy human individuals. The germline V gene has CDR1 LNHDA and CDR2 SQIVND (reference sequence). J lost 4 bases, V lost 2 bases, and 7 bases had no gene match. There are 16 residues in the CDR3. TCRdb's copy holds only in-frame clones and misses some; the assay was immunoSEQ multiplex PCR. The data contain 1,500,000 or so clones, approximately 98.5% of them singletons. Negatively enriched CD4+ T cells were divided by CD45RA into naive and memory. A note on this clone: The antigen remains unidentified.

Overall study findings and caveats: Compared with clonotypes that all four donors shared, non-shared clonotypes had lower generation probabilities. The sole specimen, blood, was sampled, and tissue repertoires likely differ.

The source of this sequence is a man aged 25-40 years in good health. Specimen: naive CD4+ T cells sorted from blood. The subset denotes: CD45RA+ positively selected. The chain employs TRBV19 and TRBJ2-3; 9 nucleotides match TRBD1. The CDR3 region has the DNA TGTGCCAGTAGTATACTTTCGGGGACAGGGTCAGATACGCAGTATTTT. Translated, it gives CASSILSGTGSDTQYF.